This T cell receptor (beta chain) was captured in a study of OX40 agonist ivuxolimab in advanced cancers. Turning to the study itself: Intravenous ivuxolimab at 0.01 to 10 mg/kg was given to patients every 2 weeks. Study conclusions and caveats: Clonal expansion by week 6 occurred in CD4+ and CD8+ blood T cells (at 0.1 to 3.0 mg/kg). The antigen specificity of the peripheral T cells (those that were expanded) was not determined.

Assay: immunoSEQ multiplex PCR; the TCRdb copy retains only in-frame clones and omits some. The repertoire consists of about 61,000 clones, with approximately 90% occurring once and the leading ten covering 23%. The table lists this clone with a count of one. Its antigen remains unknown. The germline V gene has CDR1 GTSNPN and CDR2 SVGIG (reference sequence). V was trimmed by 2 bases and J by 8 bases, leaving 15 bases between them. CDR3 length: 13 amino acids. The V gene is TRBV30, the J gene TRBJ1-2; D gene ambiguous. The specimen was CD4+ or CD8+ T cells sorted from blood, collected in a trial of the OX40 agonist ivuxolimab. This clonotype originated in an adult with an advanced solid tumor such as melanoma, head and neck, liver or kidney cancer. DNA of the CDR3: TGTGCCTGGAGTCCGCAGGACTATTGGGGCTACACCTTC. Translated, it gives CAWSPQDYWGYTF.